This T cell receptor (beta chain) comes out of a study of cytomegalovirus exposure and HLA in healthy donors. The overall study: Unique TCRs from HLA-typed donors, 65 million to 85 million of them, were held in an early data release.

The PCR ran on 60 Vbeta and 13 Jbeta primers. Repertoires were generated with immunoSEQ multiplex PCR, while TCRdb's copy carries only in-frame clones and drops some. Among roughly 230,000 clones listed, 80% to 95% were seen once. The study's findings and limits: Within an earlier analysis, most TCR beta V segments proved productive either about 90% or about 30% of the time. Immune exposure was documented only through CMV serostatus.

This CDR3 is 19 amino acids long. Losses at the gene ends were 5 bases for V and 0 bases for J; bases not matched to a gene: 17. Germline V gene lookup returns CDR1 PRHDT and CDR2 FYEKMQ (reference sequence). In the case of this clone: The antigen is undetermined.

Sequences were obtained from PBMCs. V gene TRBV13 combines with J gene TRBJ2-7; TRBD1 aligns across 9 bases. The source of this sequence is a girl aged 2 to 10 in good health and CMV-seronegative. CDR3 region: CASSVLGGAGQGPSYEQYF. The CDR3 DNA follows: TGTGCCAGCAGCGTCCTGGGGGGAGCGGGACAGGGTCCCTCCTACGAGCAGTACTTC.